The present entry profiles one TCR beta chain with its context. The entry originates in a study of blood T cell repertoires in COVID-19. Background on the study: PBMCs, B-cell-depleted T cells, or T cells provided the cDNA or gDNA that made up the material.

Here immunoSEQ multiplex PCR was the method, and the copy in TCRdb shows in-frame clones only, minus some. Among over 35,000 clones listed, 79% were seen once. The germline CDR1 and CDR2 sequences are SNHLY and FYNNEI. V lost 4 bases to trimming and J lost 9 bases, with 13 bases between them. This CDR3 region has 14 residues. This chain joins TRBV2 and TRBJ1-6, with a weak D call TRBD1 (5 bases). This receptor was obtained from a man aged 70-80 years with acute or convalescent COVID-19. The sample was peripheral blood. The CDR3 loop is CASSGGGVSSPLHF. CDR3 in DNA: TGTGCCAGCAGTGGGGGAGGGGTCAGTTCACCCCTCCACTTT. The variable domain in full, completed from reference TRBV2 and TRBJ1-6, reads EPEVTQTPSHQVTQMGQEVILRCVPISNHLYFYWYRQILGQKVEFLVSFYNNEISEKSEIFDDQFSVERPDGSNFTLKIRSTKLEDSAMYFCASSGGGVSSPLHFGNGTRLTVT.